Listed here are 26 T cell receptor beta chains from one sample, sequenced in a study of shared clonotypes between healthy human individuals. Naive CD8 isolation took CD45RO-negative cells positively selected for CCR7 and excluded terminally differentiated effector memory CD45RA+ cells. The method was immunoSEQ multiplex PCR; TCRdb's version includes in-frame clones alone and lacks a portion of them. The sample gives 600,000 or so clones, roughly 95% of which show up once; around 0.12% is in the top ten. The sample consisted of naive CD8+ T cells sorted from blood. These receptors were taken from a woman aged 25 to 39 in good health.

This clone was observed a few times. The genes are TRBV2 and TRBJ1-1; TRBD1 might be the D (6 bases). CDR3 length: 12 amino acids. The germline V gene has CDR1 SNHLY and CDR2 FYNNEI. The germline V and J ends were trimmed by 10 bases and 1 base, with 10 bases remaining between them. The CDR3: CATETGNTEAFF. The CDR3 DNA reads TGTGCCACAGAGACAGGGAACACTGAAGCTTTCTTT.

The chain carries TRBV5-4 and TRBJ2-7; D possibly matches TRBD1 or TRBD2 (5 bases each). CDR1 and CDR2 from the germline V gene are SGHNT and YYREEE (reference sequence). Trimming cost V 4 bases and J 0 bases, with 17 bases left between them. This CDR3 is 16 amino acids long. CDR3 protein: CASSPTTGPSSYEQYF. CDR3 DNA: TGTGCCAGCAGCCCGACGACGGGGCCCAGCTCCTACGAGCAGTACTTC.

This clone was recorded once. Here the CDR3 reads CASSDGTGPLQPQHF. The CDR3 DNA reads TGTGCCAGCAGTGACGGGACAGGTCCACTTCAGCCCCAGCATTTT. The V gene is TRBV2, the J gene TRBJ1-5; 8 bases line up with TRBD1. Germline trimming cut 3 bases from V and 6 bases from J; bases unmatched to any gene: 7. Germline V lookup: CDR1 SNHLY, CDR2 FYNNEI. The CDR3 is made up of 15 amino acids.

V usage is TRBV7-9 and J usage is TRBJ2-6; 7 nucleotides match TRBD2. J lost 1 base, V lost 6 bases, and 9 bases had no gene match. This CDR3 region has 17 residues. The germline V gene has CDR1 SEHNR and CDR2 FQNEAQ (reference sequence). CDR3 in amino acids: CASRGRDSNSGANVLTF. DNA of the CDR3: TGTGCCAGCAGGGGGAGGGACTCGAATTCTGGGGCCAACGTCCTGACTTTC.

CDR3 residues: CASRGSGAGNQPQHF. As DNA, the CDR3 is TGTGCCAGTAGGGGCTCGGGGGCCGGCAATCAGCCCCAGCATTTT. This chain links TRBV19 with TRBJ1-5; tentatively, D is TRBD1 (6 bases). Germline loops: CDR1 LNHDA, CDR2 SQIVND (reference sequence). CDR3 size: 15 residues. V dropped 6 bases and J dropped 2 bases, with 14 bases sitting between them.

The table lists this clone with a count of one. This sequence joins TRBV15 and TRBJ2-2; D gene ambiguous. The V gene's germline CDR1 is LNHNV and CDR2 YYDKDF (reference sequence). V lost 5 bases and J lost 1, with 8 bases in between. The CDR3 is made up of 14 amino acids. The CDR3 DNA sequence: TGTGCCACCAGCTACACGGAGAACACCGGGGAGCTGTTTTTT. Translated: CATSYTENTGELFF.

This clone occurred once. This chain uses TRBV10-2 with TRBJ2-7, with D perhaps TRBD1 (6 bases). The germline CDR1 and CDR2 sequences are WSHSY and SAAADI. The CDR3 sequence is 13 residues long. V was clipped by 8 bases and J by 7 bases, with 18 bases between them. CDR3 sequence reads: CASEGTSVREQYF. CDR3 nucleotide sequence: TGCGCCAGCGAGGGGACATCGGTCAGGGAGCAGTACTTC.

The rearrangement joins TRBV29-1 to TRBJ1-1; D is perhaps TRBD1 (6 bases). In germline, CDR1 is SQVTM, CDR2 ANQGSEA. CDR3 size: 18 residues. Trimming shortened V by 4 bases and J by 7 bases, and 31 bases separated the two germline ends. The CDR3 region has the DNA TGCAGCGTTGTTGGGGGCGTAGGCTTGAATTTGGGTACCCTTGAAGCTTTCTTT. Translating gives CSVVGGVGLNLGTLEAFF.

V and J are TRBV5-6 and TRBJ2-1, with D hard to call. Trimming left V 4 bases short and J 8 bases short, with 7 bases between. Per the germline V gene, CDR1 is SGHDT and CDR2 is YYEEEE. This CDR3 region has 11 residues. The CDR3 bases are TGTGCCAGCAGCGCTTACGATGAGCAGTTCTTC. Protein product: CASSAYDEQFF. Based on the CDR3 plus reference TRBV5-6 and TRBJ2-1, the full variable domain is DAGVTQSPTHLIKTRGQQVTLRCSPKSGHDTVSWYQQALGQGPQFIFQYYEEEERQRGNFPDRFSGHQFPNYSSELNVNALLLGDSALYLCASSAYDEQFFGPGTRLTVL.

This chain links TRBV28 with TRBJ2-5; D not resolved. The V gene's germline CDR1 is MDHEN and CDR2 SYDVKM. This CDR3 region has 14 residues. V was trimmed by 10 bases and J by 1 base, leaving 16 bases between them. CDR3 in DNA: TGTGCCACCTCACCCGAACGGGCCCAAGAGACCCAGTACTTC. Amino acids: CATSPERAQETQYF.

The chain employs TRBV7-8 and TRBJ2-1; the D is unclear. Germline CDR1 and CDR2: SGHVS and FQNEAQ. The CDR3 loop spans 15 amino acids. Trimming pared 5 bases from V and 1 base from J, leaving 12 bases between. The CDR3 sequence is CASSPGPASYNEQFF. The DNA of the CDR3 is TGTGCCAGCAGCCCGGGCCCGGCTTCCTACAATGAGCAGTTCTTC.

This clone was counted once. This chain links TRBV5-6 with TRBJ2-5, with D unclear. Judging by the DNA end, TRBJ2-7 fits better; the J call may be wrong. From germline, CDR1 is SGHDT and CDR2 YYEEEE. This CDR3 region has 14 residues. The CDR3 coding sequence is TGTGCCAGCAGCGAATCGACTGGATCCTACGAGCAGTACTTC. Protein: CASSESTGSYEQYF.

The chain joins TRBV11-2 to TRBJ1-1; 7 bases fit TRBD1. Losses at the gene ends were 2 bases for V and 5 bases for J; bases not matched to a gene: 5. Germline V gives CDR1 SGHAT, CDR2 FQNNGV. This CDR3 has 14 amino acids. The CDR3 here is CASSLTGVRTEAFF. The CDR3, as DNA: TGTGCCAGCAGCTTAACAGGGGTGCGGACTGAAGCTTTCTTT.

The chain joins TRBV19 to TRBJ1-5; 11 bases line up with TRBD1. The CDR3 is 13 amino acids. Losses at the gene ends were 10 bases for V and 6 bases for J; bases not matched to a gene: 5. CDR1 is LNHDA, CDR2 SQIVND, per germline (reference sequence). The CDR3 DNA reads TGTGCCACAGAGGGACAGGGGGTTCAGCCCCAGCATTTT. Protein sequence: CATEGQGVQPQHF.

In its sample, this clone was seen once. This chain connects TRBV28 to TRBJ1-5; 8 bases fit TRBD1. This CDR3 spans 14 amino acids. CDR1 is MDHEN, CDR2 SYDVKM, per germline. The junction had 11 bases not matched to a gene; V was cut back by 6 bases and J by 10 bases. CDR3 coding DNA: TGTGCCAGCAGCCCAGGACAGGGCGGGGCCCCCCAGCATTTT. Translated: CASSPGQGGAPQHF.

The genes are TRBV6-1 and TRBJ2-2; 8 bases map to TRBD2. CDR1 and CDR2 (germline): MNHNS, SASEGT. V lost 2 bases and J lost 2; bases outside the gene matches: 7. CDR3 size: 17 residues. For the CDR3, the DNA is TGTGCCAGCAGTGAACCCCTACGGGGGGGCAACACCGGGGAGCTGTTTTTT. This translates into CASSEPLRGGNTGELFF.

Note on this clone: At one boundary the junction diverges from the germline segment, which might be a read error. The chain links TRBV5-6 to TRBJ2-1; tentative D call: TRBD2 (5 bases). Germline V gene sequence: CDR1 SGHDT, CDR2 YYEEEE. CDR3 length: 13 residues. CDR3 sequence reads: CASSLAAGLNPIF. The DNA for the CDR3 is TGTGCCAGCAGCTTGGCCGCGGGTCTCAACCCTATCTTC.

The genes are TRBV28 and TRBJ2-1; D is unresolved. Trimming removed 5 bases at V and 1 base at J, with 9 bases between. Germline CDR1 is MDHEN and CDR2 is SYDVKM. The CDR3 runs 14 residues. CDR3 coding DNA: TGTGCCAGCAGTCCAACGTTATCCTACAATGAGCAGTTCTTC. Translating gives CASSPTLSYNEQFF.

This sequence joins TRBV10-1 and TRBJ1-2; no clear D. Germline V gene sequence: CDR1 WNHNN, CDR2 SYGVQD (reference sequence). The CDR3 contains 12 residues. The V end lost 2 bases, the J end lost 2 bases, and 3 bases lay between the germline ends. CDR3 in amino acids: CASSENNYGYTF. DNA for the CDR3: TGCGCCAGCAGTGAGAACAACTATGGCTACACCTTC.

DNA of the CDR3: TGTGCCATCAGCCAACCGGGACAGGTCTCCTACGAGCAGTACTTC. It encodes CAISQPGQVSYEQYF. J is TRBJ2-7 and V is TRBV10-3; TRBD1 aligns across 8 bases. J gave up 0 bases and V 6 bases, and 7 bases lay outside the gene matches. Germline CDR1 reads ENHRY; CDR2 reads SYGVKD. The CDR3 has 15 residues.

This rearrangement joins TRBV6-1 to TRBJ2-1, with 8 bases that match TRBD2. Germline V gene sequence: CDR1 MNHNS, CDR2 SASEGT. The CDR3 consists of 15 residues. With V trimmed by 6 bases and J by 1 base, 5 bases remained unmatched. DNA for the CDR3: TGTGCCAGCAGCCCAGCGGGAGCGTCCTACAATGAGCAGTTCTTC. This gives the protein CASSPAGASYNEQFF.

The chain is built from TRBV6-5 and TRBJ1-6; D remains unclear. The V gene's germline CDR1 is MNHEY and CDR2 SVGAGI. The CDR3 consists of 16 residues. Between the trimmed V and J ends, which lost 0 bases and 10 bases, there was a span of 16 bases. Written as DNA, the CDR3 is TGTGCCAGCAGTTACTCGATCGGGGAGGGTTGGTCACCCCTCCACTTT. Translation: CASSYSIGEGWSPLHF.

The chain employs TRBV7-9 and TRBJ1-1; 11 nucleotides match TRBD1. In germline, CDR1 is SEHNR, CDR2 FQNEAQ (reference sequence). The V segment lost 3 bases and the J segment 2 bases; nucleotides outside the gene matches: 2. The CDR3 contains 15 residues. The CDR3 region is CASSLGQGDNTEAFF. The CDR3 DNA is TGTGCCAGCAGCTTGGGACAGGGGGACAACACTGAAGCTTTCTTT.

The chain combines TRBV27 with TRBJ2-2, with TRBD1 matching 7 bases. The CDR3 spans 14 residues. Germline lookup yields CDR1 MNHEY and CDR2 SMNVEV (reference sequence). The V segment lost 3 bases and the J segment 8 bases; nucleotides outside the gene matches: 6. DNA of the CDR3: TGTGCCAGCAGTTTGTACAGGGGATCTGGGGAGCTGTTTTTT. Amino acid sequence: CASSLYRGSGELFF.

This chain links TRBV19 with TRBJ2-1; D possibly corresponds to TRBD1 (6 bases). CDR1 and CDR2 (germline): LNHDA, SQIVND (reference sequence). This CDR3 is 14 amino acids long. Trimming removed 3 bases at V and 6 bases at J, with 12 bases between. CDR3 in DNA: TGTGCCAGTAGTATTAGGGGGTATTTCAATGAGCAGTTCTTC. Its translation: CASSIRGYFNEQFF.

Written as DNA, the CDR3 is TGTGCCAGCAGCCCCGGGGGGGATAATGAAAAACTGTTTTTT. It translates to CASSPGGDNEKLFF. This chain links TRBV5-4 with TRBJ1-4; tentatively, D is TRBD1 (5 bases). V was trimmed by 4 bases and J by 4 bases, leaving 11 bases between them. In germline, CDR1 is SGHNT, CDR2 YYREEE (reference sequence). CDR3 length: 14 residues. Together with reference TRBV5-4 and TRBJ1-4, the CDR3 gives the full variable domain: ETGVTQSPTHLIKTRGQQVTLRCSSQSGHNTVSWYQQALGQGPQFIFQYYREEENGRGNFPPRFSGLQFPNYSSELNVNALELDDSALYLCASSPGGDNEKLFFGSGTQLSVL.